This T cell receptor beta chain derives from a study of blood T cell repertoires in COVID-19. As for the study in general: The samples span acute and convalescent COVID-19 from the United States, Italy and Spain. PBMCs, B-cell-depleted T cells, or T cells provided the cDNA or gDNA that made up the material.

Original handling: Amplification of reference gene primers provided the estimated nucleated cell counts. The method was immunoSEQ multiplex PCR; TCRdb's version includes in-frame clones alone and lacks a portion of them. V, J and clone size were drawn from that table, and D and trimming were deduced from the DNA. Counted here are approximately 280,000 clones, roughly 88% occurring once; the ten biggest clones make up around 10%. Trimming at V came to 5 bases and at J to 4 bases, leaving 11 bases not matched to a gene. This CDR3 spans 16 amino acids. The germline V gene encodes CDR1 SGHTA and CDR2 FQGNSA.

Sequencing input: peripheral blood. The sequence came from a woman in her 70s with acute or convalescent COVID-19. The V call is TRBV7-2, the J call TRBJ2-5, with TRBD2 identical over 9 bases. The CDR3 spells CASSPGGRGGGETQYF. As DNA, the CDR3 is TGTGCCAGCAGCCCAGGGGGGCGGGGGGGCGGAGAGACCCAGTACTTC.